A selection of T cell receptor beta chains follows, all from one sample in a study of cytomegalovirus exposure and HLA in healthy donors. Sequenced by immunoSEQ multiplex PCR; TCRdb stores in-frame clones only, minus some. This table lists 150,000 to 200,000 clones. Sequencing used PBMCs. Receptor source: a young woman in good health and CMV-seropositive. Both conserved end residues are trimmed from each CDR3.

j_call: TRBJ2-5
v_call: TRBV6-5
cdr3_aa: ASSYVVEAGETQY

j_call: TRBJ2-3
v_call: TRBV7-2
cdr3_aa: ASSPRVGYTQY

j_call: TRBJ2-1
v_call: TRBV2
cdr3_aa: ASTRLAGVNNEQF

j_call: TRBJ1-5
v_call: TRBV12-5
cdr3_aa: ASAPSGNQPQH

j_call: TRBJ2-7
v_call: TRBV4-3
cdr3_aa: ASSQDGGAKIYEQY

j_call: TRBJ2-2
v_call: TRBV6-5
cdr3_aa: ASSYKGGTGELF

j_call: TRBJ2-5
v_call: TRBV2
cdr3_aa: ASTREQY

j_call: TRBJ2-4
v_call: TRBV4-1
cdr3_aa: ASTGGAENIQY

j_call: TRBJ2-5
v_call: TRBV2
cdr3_aa: ASSQGAEGKETQY

j_call: TRBJ2-7
v_call: TRBV6-5
cdr3_aa: ASSYSGTVNEQY

j_call: TRBJ1-2
v_call: TRBV7-9
cdr3_aa: ASSLEGYDGYT

j_call: TRBJ1-3
v_call: TRBV7-2
cdr3_aa: ASSLELGRNTIY

j_call: TRBJ1-2
v_call: TRBV5-1
cdr3_aa: ASSLAGEGYGYT

j_call: TRBJ2-1
v_call: TRBV7-2
cdr3_aa: ASSWISGGHNEQF

j_call: TRBJ2-7
v_call: TRBV6-5
cdr3_aa: ASSLTIAGVNEQY

j_call: TRBJ2-1
v_call: TRBV19
cdr3_aa: ASSIGSAGGRNEQF

j_call: TRBJ1-2
v_call: TRBV7-8
cdr3_aa: ASSIKQGSYGYT

j_call: TRBJ1-1
v_call: TRBV29-1
cdr3_aa: SVGQGATEAF

j_call: TRBJ2-3
v_call: TRBV15
cdr3_aa: ATSSTLAGRTDTQY

j_call: TRBJ2-6
v_call: TRBV30
cdr3_aa: AWSVTGLLAGANVLT

j_call: TRBJ1-1
v_call: TRBV7-2
cdr3_aa: ASSLYGTGNTEAF

j_call: TRBJ2-2
v_call: TRBV6-4
cdr3_aa: ASSPNTGVTGELF

j_call: TRBJ1-2
v_call: TRBV7-7
cdr3_aa: ASSPLGAGYGYT

j_call: TRBJ1-2
v_call: TRBV6-1
cdr3_aa: ASSDETGGDYGYT

j_call: TRBJ2-7
v_call: TRBV19
cdr3_aa: ASSIVNREYEQY

j_call: TRBJ2-1
v_call: TRBV19
cdr3_aa: ASTREDYNEQF

j_call: TRBJ2-5
v_call: TRBV30
cdr3_aa: AWSHASGTLHKETQY

j_call: TRBJ2-5
v_call: TRBV5-4
cdr3_aa: ASSLRSRGQETQY

j_call: TRBJ2-5
v_call: TRBV5-1
cdr3_aa: ASSSERETQY

j_call: TRBJ1-1
v_call: TRBV19
cdr3_aa: ASRVGRGDTEAF

j_call: TRBJ1-1
v_call: TRBV7-9
cdr3_aa: ASSFFGENTEAF

j_call: TRBJ2-1
v_call: TRBV4-2
cdr3_aa: ASSQGTGRNNEQF